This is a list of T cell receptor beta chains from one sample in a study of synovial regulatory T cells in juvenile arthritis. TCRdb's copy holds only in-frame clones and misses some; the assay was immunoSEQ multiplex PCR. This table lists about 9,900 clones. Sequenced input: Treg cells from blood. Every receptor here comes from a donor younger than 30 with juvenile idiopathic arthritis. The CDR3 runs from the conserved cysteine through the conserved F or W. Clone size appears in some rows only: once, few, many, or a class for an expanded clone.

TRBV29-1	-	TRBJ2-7	CSVEKGSSYEQYF
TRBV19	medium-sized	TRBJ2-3	CASSMKAEDTQYF
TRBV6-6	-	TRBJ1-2	CALGGNYGYTF
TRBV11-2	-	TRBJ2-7	CASSLTQNYEQYF
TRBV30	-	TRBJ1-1	CAWSVRWPIGEAFF
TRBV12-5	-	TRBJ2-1	CASGPGGYNEQFF
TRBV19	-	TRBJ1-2	CASSIVQRRSYGYTF
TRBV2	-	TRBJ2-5	CASSVLAGGWETQYF
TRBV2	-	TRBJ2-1	CASTPGLAYNEQFF
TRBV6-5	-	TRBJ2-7	CASSYSLQGDAEQYF
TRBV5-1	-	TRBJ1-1	CASTLMATNTEAFF
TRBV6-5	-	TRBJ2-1	CASSQTSVNYNEQFF
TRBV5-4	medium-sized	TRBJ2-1	CASSFDERGQFF
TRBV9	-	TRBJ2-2	CASSVGGAGGGNTGELFF
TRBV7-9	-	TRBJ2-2	CASSFGVNTGELFF
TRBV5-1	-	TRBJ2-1	CASTLAPSSYNEQFF
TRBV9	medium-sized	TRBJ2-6	CASSVPQGLVSGANVLTF
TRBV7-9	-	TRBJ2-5	CASSLDQETQYF
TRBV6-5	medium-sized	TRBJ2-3	CATIQGAGDTQYF
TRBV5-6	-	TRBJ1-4	CASSLFWTGVEKLFF
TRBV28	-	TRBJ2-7	CASSFLTYEQYF
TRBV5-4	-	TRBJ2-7	CASSLAPGITYEQYF
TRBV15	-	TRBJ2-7	CATSRDHRGAYEQYF